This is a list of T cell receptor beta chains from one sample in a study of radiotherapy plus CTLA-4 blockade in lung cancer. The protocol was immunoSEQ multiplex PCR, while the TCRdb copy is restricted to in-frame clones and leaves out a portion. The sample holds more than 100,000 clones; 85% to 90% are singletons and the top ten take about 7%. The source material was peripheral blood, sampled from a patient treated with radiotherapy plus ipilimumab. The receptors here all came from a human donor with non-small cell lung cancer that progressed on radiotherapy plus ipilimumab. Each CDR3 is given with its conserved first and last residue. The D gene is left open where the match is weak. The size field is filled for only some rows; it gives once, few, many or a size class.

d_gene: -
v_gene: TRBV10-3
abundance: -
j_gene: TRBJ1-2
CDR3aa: CAISAQGLRGHNYGYTF
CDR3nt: TGTGCCATCAGTGCACAGGGCCTGCGGGGACATAACTATGGCTACACCTTC

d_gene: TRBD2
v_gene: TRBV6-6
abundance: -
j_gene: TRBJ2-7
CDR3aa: CASIPSGSYEQYF
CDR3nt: TGTGCCAGCATCCCTAGCGGCTCCTACGAGCAGTACTTC

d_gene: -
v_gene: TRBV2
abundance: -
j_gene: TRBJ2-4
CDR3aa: CASSTQGRVKNIQYF
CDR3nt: TGTGCCAGCAGTACCCAGGGGAGAGTCAAAAACATTCAGTACTTC

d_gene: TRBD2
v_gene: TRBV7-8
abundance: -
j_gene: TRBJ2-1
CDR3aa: CASSTPGLTNEQFF
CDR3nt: TGTGCCAGCAGCACGCCGGGACTAACGAATGAGCAGTTCTTC

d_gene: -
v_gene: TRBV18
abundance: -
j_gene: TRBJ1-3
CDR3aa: CASSTDSGNTIYF
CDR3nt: TGTGCCAGCTCGACAGACTCTGGAAACACCATATATTTT

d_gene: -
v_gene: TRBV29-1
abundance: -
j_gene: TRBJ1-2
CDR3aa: CSVGSANYGYTF
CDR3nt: TGCAGCGTTGGGTCGGCTAACTATGGCTACACCTTC

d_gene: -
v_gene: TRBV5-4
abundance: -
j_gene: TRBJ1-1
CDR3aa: CASRERVTTEAFF
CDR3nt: TGTGCCAGCAGAGAGAGGGTTACCACTGAAGCTTTCTTT

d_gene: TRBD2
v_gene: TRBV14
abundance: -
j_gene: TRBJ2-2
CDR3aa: CASSQDPGLAGAGELFF
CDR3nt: TGTGCCAGCAGCCAAGATCCTGGACTAGCGGGAGCCGGGGAGCTGTTTTTT

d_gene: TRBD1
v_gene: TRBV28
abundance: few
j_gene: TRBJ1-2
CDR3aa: CAGGTALSTGYTF
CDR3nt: TGTGCCGGGGGGACAGCCCTGTCGACGGGCTACACCTTC

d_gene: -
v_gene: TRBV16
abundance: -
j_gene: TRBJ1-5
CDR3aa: CASSQSSGMDQPQHF
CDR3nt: TGTGCCAGCAGCCAATCGTCAGGGATGGATCAGCCCCAGCATTTT

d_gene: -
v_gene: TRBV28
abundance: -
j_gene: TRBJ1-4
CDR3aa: CASSLLRATNEKLFF
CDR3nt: TGTGCCAGCAGTTTACTGCGTGCAACTAATGAAAAACTGTTTTTT

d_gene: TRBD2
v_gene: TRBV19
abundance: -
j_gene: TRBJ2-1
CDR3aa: CASSMSLAGVREQFF
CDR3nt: TGTGCCAGTAGTATGAGCCTAGCGGGAGTCAGAGAGCAGTTCTTC

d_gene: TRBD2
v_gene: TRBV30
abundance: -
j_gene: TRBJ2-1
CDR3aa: CAWSGLAGGRNEQFF
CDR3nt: TGTGCCTGGAGTGGACTGGCGGGAGGGCGAAATGAGCAGTTCTTC

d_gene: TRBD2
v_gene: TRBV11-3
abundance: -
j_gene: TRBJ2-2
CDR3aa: CASSPAGGLAGGTGELFF
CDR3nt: TGTGCCAGCAGCCCGGCCGGGGGTCTAGCGGGAGGAACCGGGGAGCTGTTTTTT

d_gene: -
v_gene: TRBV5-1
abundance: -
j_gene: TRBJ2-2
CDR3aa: CASSNDKGNGELFF
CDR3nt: TGCGCCAGCAGCAATGACAAGGGGAACGGGGAGCTGTTTTTT

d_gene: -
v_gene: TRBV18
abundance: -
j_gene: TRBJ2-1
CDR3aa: CASSPPAQYNEQFF
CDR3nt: TGTGCCAGCTCACCACCGGCGCAATACAATGAGCAGTTCTTC

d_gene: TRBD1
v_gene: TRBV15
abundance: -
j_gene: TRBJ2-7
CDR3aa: CATGPGQGSTYEQYF
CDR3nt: TGTGCCACCGGCCCAGGACAGGGTAGTACCTACGAGCAGTACTTC

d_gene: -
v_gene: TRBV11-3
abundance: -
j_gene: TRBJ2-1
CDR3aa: CASSPVGGNNNEQFF
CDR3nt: TGTGCCAGCAGTCCGGTGGGGGGTAACAACAATGAGCAGTTCTTC

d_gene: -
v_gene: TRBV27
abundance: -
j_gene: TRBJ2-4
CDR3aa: CASSPQRRLAKNIQYF
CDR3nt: TGTGCCAGCAGTCCACAGCGGAGACTAGCCAAAAACATTCAGTACTTC

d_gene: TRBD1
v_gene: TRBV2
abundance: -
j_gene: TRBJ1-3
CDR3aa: CASNQGTGTGNTIYF
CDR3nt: TGTGCCAGCAACCAAGGGACAGGGACTGGAAACACCATATATTTT

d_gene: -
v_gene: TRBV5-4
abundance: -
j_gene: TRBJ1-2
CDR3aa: CASSYARDYGYTF
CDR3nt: TGTGCCAGCAGCTATGCTAGGGACTATGGCTACACCTTC

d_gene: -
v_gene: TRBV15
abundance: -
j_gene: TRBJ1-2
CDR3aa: CATSREVGGYTF
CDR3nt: TGTGCCACCAGCAGAGAAGTGGGCGGCTACACCTTC

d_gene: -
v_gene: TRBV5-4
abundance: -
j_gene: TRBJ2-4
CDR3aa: CASSLGGGNDIQYF
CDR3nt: TGTGCCAGCAGCTTGGGTGGGGGAAATGACATTCAGTACTTC

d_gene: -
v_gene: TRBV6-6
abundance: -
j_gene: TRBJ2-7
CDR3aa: CASTEGGNEQYF
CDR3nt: TGTGCCAGCACCGAAGGGGGTAACGAGCAGTACTTC

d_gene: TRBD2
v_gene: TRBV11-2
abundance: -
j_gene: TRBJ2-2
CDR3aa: CASSSTGGLGYPNTGELFF
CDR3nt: TGTGCCAGCAGCTCCACAGGAGGACTAGGATATCCGAACACCGGGGAGCTGTTTTTT

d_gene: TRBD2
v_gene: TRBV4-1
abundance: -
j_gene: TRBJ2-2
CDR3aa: CASSQEAAGGGTGELFF
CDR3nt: TGCGCCAGCAGCCAAGAAGCGGCGGGAGGCGGCACCGGGGAGCTGTTTTTT

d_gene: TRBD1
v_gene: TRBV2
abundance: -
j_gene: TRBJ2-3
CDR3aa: CASGQGGADTQYF
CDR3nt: TGTGCCAGCGGTCAAGGGGGCGCGGATACGCAGTATTTT

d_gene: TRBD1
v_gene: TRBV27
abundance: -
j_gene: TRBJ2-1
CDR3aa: CASSSRQGAVLRQFF
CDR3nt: TGTGCCAGCAGTTCCCGACAGGGGGCGGTTCTGCGGCAGTTCTTC

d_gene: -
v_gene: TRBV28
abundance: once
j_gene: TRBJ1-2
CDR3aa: CASNAGPGYTF
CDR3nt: TGTGCCAGCAACGCAGGTCCCGGCTACACCTTC

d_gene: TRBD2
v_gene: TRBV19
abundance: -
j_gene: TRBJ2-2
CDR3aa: CASSILAGVPGELFF
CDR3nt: TGTGCCAGTAGTATACTAGCGGGAGTCCCCGGGGAGCTGTTTTTT

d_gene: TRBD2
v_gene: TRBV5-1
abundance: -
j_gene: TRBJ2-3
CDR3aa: CASSAGRTSGELTDTQYF
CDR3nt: TGCGCCAGCAGCGCGGGCCGGACTAGCGGGGAGCTCACAGATACGCAGTATTTT

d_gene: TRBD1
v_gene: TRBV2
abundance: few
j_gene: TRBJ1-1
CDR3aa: CASRPRDSSAEAFF
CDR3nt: TGTGCCAGCAGACCTAGGGACAGCTCTGCCGAAGCTTTCTTT

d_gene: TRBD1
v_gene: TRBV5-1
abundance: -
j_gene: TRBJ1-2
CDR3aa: CASSLRQGAGGYTF
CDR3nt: TGCGCCAGCAGCTTGAGACAGGGGGCAGGTGGCTACACCTTC

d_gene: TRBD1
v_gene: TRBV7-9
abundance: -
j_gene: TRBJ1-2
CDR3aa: CASSQHAGDRTNYGYTF
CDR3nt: TGTGCCAGCAGCCAACACGCCGGGGACAGGACTAACTATGGCTACACCTTC

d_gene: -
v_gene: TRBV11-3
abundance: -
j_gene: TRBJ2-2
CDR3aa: CASSLDDLAVPTGELFF
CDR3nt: TGTGCCAGCAGCTTAGATGATCTGGCGGTTCCCACCGGGGAGCTGTTTTTT

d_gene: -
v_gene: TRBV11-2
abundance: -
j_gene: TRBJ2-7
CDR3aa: CASSPLREQYF
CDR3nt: TGTGCCAGCAGCCCCCTCCGCGAGCAGTACTTC

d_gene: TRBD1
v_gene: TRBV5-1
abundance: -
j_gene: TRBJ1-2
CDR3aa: CASSTGTGNTPGGYTF
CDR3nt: TGCGCCAGCAGCACCGGGACAGGGAACACGCCTGGTGGCTACACCTTC

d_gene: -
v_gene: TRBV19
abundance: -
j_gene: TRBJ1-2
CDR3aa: CASSSTARPNYGYTF
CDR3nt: TGTGCCAGTAGTTCGACGGCACGACCTAACTATGGCTACACCTTC

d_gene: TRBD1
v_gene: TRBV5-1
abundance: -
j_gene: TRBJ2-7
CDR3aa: CASSSQGAGYEQYF
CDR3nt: TGCGCCAGCAGCTCGCAGGGGGCGGGCTACGAGCAGTACTTC

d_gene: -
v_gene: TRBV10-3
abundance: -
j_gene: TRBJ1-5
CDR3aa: CAISGGADQPQHF
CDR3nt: TGTGCCATCAGTGGGGGGGCCGATCAGCCCCAGCATTTT

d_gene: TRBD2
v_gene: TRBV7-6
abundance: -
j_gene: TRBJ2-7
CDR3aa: CASSSQTSGRIYEQYF
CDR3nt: TGTGCCAGCAGCTCCCAAACTAGCGGGAGGATTTACGAGCAGTACTTC

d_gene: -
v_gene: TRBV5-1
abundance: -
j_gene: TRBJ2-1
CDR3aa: CASSLAIGASYNEQFF
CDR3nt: TGCGCCAGCAGCTTGGCCATAGGGGCATCCTACAATGAGCAGTTCTTC

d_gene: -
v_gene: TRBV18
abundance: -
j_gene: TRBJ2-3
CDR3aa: CASSPPSVAGVAQYF
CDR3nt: TGTGCCAGCTCACCACCCTCAGTAGCCGGGGTTGCGCAGTATTTT

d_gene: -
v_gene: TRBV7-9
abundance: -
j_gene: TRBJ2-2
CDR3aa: CASSSYTGTGELFF
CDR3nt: TGTGCCAGCAGCTCCTACACCGGAACCGGGGAGCTGTTTTTT

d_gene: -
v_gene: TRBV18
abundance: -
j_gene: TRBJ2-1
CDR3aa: CASSPGAGDEQFF
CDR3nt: TGTGCCAGCTCACCGGGGGCCGGGGATGAGCAGTTCTTC

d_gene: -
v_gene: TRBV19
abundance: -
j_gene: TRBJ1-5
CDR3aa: CASSIWNQPQHF
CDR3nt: TGTGCCAGTAGTATTTGGAATCAGCCCCAGCATTTT

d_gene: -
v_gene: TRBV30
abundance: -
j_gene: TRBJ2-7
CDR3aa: CAWSRTETYEQYF
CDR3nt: TGTGCCTGGAGTCGGACTGAAACCTACGAGCAGTACTTC

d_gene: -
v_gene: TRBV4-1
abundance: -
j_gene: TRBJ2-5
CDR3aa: CASSQDLSRRQETQYF
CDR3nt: TGCGCCAGCAGCCAAGATCTGTCCCGACGGCAAGAGACCCAGTACTTC

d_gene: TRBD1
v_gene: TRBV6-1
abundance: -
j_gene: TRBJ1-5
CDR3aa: CASSATGHSNQPQHF
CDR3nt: TGTGCCAGCAGTGCGACAGGGCATAGCAATCAGCCCCAGCATTTT

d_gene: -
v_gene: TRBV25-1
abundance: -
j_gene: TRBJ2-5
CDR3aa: CASSDAGQETQYF
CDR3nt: TGTGCCAGCAGTGACGCGGGACAAGAGACCCAGTACTTC

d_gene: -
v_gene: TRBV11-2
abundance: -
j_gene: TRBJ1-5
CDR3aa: CASSLDSNQPQHF
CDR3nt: TGTGCCAGCAGCTTAGACAGCAATCAGCCCCAGCATTTT

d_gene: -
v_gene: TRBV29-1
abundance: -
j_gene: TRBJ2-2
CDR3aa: CSVEDWGTGELFF
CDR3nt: TGCAGCGTTGAAGATTGGGGCACCGGGGAGCTGTTTTTT

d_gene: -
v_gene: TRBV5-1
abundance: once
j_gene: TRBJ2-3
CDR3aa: CASSLARLEGDGTQYF
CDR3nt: TGCGCCAGCAGCCTAGCTCGGCTAGAGGGGGACGGTACGCAGTATTTT

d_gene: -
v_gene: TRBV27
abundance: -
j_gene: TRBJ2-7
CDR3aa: CASKFRGDSYGQYF
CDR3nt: TGTGCCAGCAAGTTTCGCGGGGACTCCTACGGGCAGTACTTC

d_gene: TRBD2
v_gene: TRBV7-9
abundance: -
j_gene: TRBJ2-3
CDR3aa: CASSLVSGTLDTQYF
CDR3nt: TGTGCCAGCAGCTTAGTAAGCGGGACCCTCGATACGCAGTATTTT